These 23 T cell receptor beta chains share one sample of origin, sequenced in a study of control samples from healthy donors and cancer patients. The data were produced by immunoSEQ multiplex PCR, yet TCRdb's version contains in-frame clones alone and is incomplete. This repertoire shows over 60,000 clones, roughly 90% found once; its top ten account for 1.9%. Sequencing was done on a sample of PBMCs. These receptors came from a woman in her fifties or sixties with head and neck cancer.

The chain uses TRBV18 and TRBJ1-1; no clear D gene. CDR1 KGHSH and CDR2 LQKENI come from the germline V gene. The CDR3 sequence is 14 residues long. V was cut by 4 bases and J by 4 bases, with 13 bases left in between. The CDR3 bases are TGTGCCAGCTCACAGAACAAAATGGCCACTGAAGCTTTCTTT. Its translation: CASSQNKMATEAFF.

This chain uses TRBV11-2 with TRBJ2-7; 11 bases map to TRBD1. The CDR3 runs 15 residues. The V gene end was trimmed by 0 bases and the J gene end by 6 bases; junction bases not matched to a gene: 4. Looked up from germline, CDR1 is SGHAT and CDR2 is FQNNGV. In DNA, the CDR3 is TGTGCCAGCAGCTTAGATCGGACAGGGGGCTTCGAGCAGTACTTC. It encodes CASSLDRTGGFEQYF. The whole variable domain, filled in from reference TRBV11-2 and TRBJ2-7, reads EAGVAQSPRYKIIEKRQSVAFWCNPISGHATLYWYQQILGQGPKLLIQFQNNGVVDDSQLPKDRFSAERLKGVDSTLKIQPAKLEDSAVYLCASSLDRTGGFEQYFGPGTRLTVT.

The chain links TRBV19 to TRBJ1-1; the D gene is possibly TRBD1 (6 bases). V was cut by 4 bases and J by 0 bases, with 15 bases left in between. CDR1 LNHDA and CDR2 SQIVND come from the germline V gene (reference sequence). The CDR3 totals 16 residues. The CDR3 region is CASSTLSDRMNTEAFF. CDR3 DNA sequence: TGTGCCAGTAGTACCCTCTCAGACAGGATGAACACTGAAGCTTTCTTT.

The rearrangement uses TRBV5-1 and TRBJ2-1; tentative D call: TRBD1 (6 bases). Germline V CDR1 and CDR2: SGHRS, YFSETQ. The CDR3 is made up of 14 amino acids. Trimming took 2 bases from V and 5 from J, leaving 11 bases between them. In nucleotides, the CDR3 is TGCGCCAGCAGCTTAGGGGGTGAACACAATGAGCAGTTCTTC. Amino acids: CASSLGGEHNEQFF.

The genes are TRBV6-2 or TRBV6-3 and TRBJ1-2; D remains unclear. The germline V gene has CDR1 MNHEY and CDR2 SVGEGT. Between the trimmed V and J ends, which lost 1 base and 5 bases, there was a span of 11 bases. This CDR3 has 14 amino acids. CDR3 nucleotides: TGTGCCAGCAGTTACTATGACGAAGGGTATGGCTACACCTTC. It codes for CASSYYDEGYGYTF.

The gene calls are TRBV28 and TRBJ2-7; D possibly corresponds to TRBD2 (6 bases). Trimming shortened V by 1 base and J by 0 bases, and 22 bases separated the two germline ends. The CDR3 totals 19 residues. Germline V gives CDR1 MDHEN, CDR2 SYDVKM. DNA for the CDR3: TGTGCCAGCAGTTTATCAGCTAGCGACCTATGGGGGAGCTCCTACGAGCAGTACTTC. Translated, it gives CASSLSASDLWGSSYEQYF.

The chain employs TRBV5-1 and TRBJ2-7; the D gene could be TRBD1 or TRBD2 (5 bases each). In germline, CDR1 is SGHRS, CDR2 YFSETQ. The V and J ends lost 10 bases and 4 bases respectively, with 15 bases between them. The CDR3 extends over 12 amino acids. The CDR3 nucleotides are TGCGCCCAAGGGGAGCTTGTTTACGAGCAGTACTTC. Translated: CAQGELVYEQYF.

This chain joins TRBV25-1 and TRBJ2-1; D remains ambiguous. The germline V gene encodes CDR1 MGHDK and CDR2 SYGVNS. Trimming left V 0 bases short and J 4 bases short, with 16 bases between. This CDR3 has 17 amino acids. CDR3 nucleotide sequence: TGTGCCAGCAGTGAATATTTAGTGGGTAGAGATTACAATGAGCAGTTCTTC. It specifies CASSEYLVGRDYNEQFF. The variable domain in full, completed from reference TRBV25-1 and TRBJ2-1, reads EADIYQTPRYLVIGTGKKITLECSQTMGHDKMYWYQQDPGMELHLIHYSYGVNSTEKGDLSSESTVSRIRTEHFPLTLESARPSHTSQYLCASSEYLVGRDYNEQFFGPGTRLTVL.

The genes are TRBV28 and TRBJ1-2; possible D gene TRBD1, 6 bases. With 5 bases removed from V and 4 bases from J, the gap between germline ends came to 20 bases. CDR3 length: 16 residues. The germline gives CDR1 MDHEN, CDR2 SYDVKM. The CDR3 region has the DNA TGTGCCAGCAGTCGGACAGCGGGGGGGAGAATCTATGGCTACACCTTC. Amino acids: CASSRTAGGRIYGYTF.

The V call is TRBV5-1, the J call TRBJ2-7, with TRBD1 identical over 7 bases. The CDR3 is made up of 15 amino acids. V was clipped by 4 bases and J by 1 base; unmatched bases: 8. Germline values: CDR1 SGHRS, CDR2 YFSETQ. The CDR3 DNA reads as TGCGCCAGCAGCCTGACAGGGATAAGGTCCTACGAGCAGTACTTC. Protein sequence: CASSLTGIRSYEQYF. Filled out from reference TRBV5-1 and TRBJ2-7, the complete variable domain reads KAGVTQTPRYLIKTRGQQVTLSCSPISGHRSVSWYQQTPGQGLQFLFEYFSETQRNKGNFPGRFSGRQFSNSRSEMNVSTLELGDSALYLCASSLTGIRSYEQYFGPGTRLTVT.

The J gene is TRBJ2-3, the V gene TRBV11-2; a possible D gene is TRBD2 (5 bases). The V end was cut by 0 bases, the J end by 4 bases, with 11 bases between. This CDR3 comprises 15 residues. CDR1 SGHAT and CDR2 FQNNGV come from the germline V gene. In DNA, the CDR3 is TGTGCCAGCAGCTTAGATATGGCGGGCCCAGATACGCAGTATTTT. This codes for CASSLDMAGPDTQYF.

This clone appeared once. The V and J genes are TRBV11-2 and TRBJ2-2; D is possibly TRBD2 (6 bases). CDR1 is SGHAT, CDR2 FQNNGV, per germline. Trimming took off 11 bases at V and 0 bases at J, with 19 bases between the two ends. The CDR3 consists of 16 residues. CDR3 amino acids: CAEYRREETNTGELFF. CDR3 bases: TGTGCCGAGTACAGGCGGGAAGAAACGAACACCGGGGAGCTGTTTTTT.

This clone was detected once. The chain carries TRBV10-3 and TRBJ1-5; D is undetermined. The CDR3 loop spans 13 amino acids. CDR1 and CDR2 (germline): ENHRY, SYGVKD. Between the trimmed V and J ends, which lost 3 bases and 5 bases, there was a span of 8 bases. CDR3 amino acids: CAISEGDHQPQHF. CDR3 coding DNA: TGTGCCATCAGTGAAGGAGATCATCAGCCCCAGCATTTT.

The chain couples TRBV29-1 to TRBJ2-3, with 11 bases aligning to TRBD2. V dropped 6 bases and J dropped 8; count of bases not matched to a gene: 13. CDR1 is SQVTM and CDR2 is ANQGSEA in the germline V gene. This CDR3 comprises 15 residues. CDR3 amino acids: CSVAALAGDSATQYF. In DNA form, the CDR3 reads TGCAGCGTAGCGGCACTAGCGGGAGATAGCGCTACGCAGTATTTT.

The chain joins TRBV19 to TRBJ1-2; D is uncertain. This CDR3 is built from 14 residues. Trimming cost V 1 base and J 5 bases, with 11 bases left between them. Germline values: CDR1 LNHDA, CDR2 SQIVND (reference sequence). CDR3 protein: CASSIGLRPYGYTF. Written as DNA, the CDR3 is TGTGCCAGTAGTATAGGCTTGCGGCCATATGGCTACACCTTC.

The DNA of the CDR3 is TGTGCCAGCAGCCACGCCGGGGGTGATGGCTACACCTTC. Residues: CASSHAGGDGYTF. The rearrangement uses TRBV4-2 and TRBJ1-2; D perhaps matches TRBD1 (5 bases). CDR1 is LGHNA and CDR2 is YNFKEQ in the germline V gene. V lost 3 bases, J lost 6 bases, and 11 bases lay in between. The CDR3 sequence is 13 residues long.

The chain recombines TRBV2 with TRBJ1-5; D is unresolved. Trimming cost V 7 bases and J 3 bases, with 10 bases left between them. Germline V CDR1 and CDR2: SNHLY, FYNNEI. The CDR3 covers 13 residues. CDR3 coding DNA: TGTGCCAGCAATCGGCAGACCAATCAGCCCCAGCATTTT. Its protein is CASNRQTNQPQHF.

The CDR3 DNA reads TGTGCCAGCAGCCAAGACAGGACAATTAACTATGGCTACACCTTC. This gives the protein CASSQDRTINYGYTF. V is TRBV14 and J is TRBJ1-2; D may be TRBD1 (5 bases). Germline assignment: CDR1 SGHDN and CDR2 FVKESK. This CDR3 has 15 amino acids. V was shortened by 0 bases and J by 1 base, with 9 bases between the two germline ends.

V and J are TRBV5-5 and TRBJ2-7; the D gene could be TRBD1 or TRBD2 (5 bases each). The CDR3 contains 13 residues. Trimming took off 3 bases at V and 1 base at J, with 8 bases between the two ends. Per the germline V gene, CDR1 is SGHKS and CDR2 is YYEKEE (reference sequence). The DNA of the CDR3 is TGTGCCAGCAGCTGGGGACCTTCCTACGAGCAGTACTTC. Residues: CASSWGPSYEQYF.

This clone was seen once. V and J are TRBV6-5 and TRBJ1-5; no reliable D call. Trimming shortened V by 7 bases and J by 2 bases, and 9 bases separated the two germline ends. The germline V gene encodes CDR1 MNHEY and CDR2 SVGAGI. This CDR3 has 13 residues. The CDR3 is CASIPTGNQPQHF. The CDR3 coding sequence is TGTGCCAGCATCCCTACGGGCAATCAGCCCCAGCATTTT.

The chain recombines TRBV15 with TRBJ1-5; a possible D gene is TRBD1 (6 bases). The germline V gene has CDR1 LNHNV and CDR2 YYDKDF (reference sequence). CDR3 length: 17 amino acids. V was pared by 1 base and J by 0 bases, with 13 bases between. CDR3 nucleotides: TGTGCCACCAGCAGAGCCGGACAGAGTTTTAGCAATCAGCCCCAGCATTTT. Encoded protein: CATSRAGQSFSNQPQHF.

This rearrangement joins TRBV11-2 to TRBJ1-2; D may be TRBD1 (6 bases). Trimming took off 4 bases at V and 8 bases at J, with 14 bases between the two ends. Germline V gene sequence: CDR1 SGHAT, CDR2 FQNNGV. The CDR3 is 13 residues long. The CDR3 DNA sequence: TGTGCCAGCAGCTCTAACAGGGCCCGGGGCTACACCTTC. This gives the protein CASSSNRARGYTF.

V is TRBV11-3 and J is TRBJ2-3; 12 positions agree with TRBD2. This CDR3 is 16 amino acids long. V gave up 5 bases and J gave up 4 bases; unmatched junction bases: 7. The germline CDR1 and CDR2 sequences are SGHNT and YENEEA. CDR3 amino acids: CASSQRLAGASDTQYF. CDR3 nucleotides: TGTGCCAGCAGCCAAAGACTAGCGGGAGCCTCAGATACGCAGTATTTT.